A selection of T cell receptor beta chains follows, all from one sample in a study of T cell repertoires in cytomegalovirus infection. TCRdb reprocessed the reads with MiXCR, giving one entry per CDR3 protein. The table includes 550,000 to 850,000 distinct CDR3 sequences, around a third detected once. Antigen specificity for these receptors is unknown. Sequenced material: cultured PBMCs, taken from culture after CMV antigen stimulation. The receptors were sampled from a human donor in good health (CMV status not recorded). Some clones in this sample may be carry-over from other donors' samples. The conserved cysteine and the conserved F or W are not part of the CDR3 here. Fields, in order: CDR3 protein, V gene, J gene.

CDR3 protein: AVGGSGTTSTDTQY
V gene: TRBV12-3/TRBV12-4
J gene: TRBJ2-3

CDR3 protein: ASSQSWGSPLH
V gene: TRBV4-3
J gene: TRBJ1-6

CDR3 protein: ASSLEGGIEAPLH
V gene: TRBV5-1
J gene: TRBJ1-6

CDR3 protein: ASSQRTGQITEAF
V gene: TRBV7-2
J gene: TRBJ1-1

CDR3 protein: ASSVAPLLRTLTDTQY
V gene: TRBV9
J gene: TRBJ2-3

CDR3 protein: ASSQEGPAEETQY
V gene: TRBV4-1
J gene: TRBJ2-5

CDR3 protein: SASQGGEGDTIY
V gene: TRBV20-1
J gene: TRBJ1-3

CDR3 protein: ASSFWTSGRKETQY
V gene: TRBV7-9
J gene: TRBJ2-5

CDR3 protein: ASSLGFIPDSNQPQH
V gene: TRBV7-8
J gene: TRBJ1-5

CDR3 protein: AISGAGDYEQY
V gene: TRBV10-3
J gene: TRBJ2-7

CDR3 protein: ASSWGGWQPQH
V gene: TRBV7-8
J gene: TRBJ1-5

CDR3 protein: SARAGEADTQY
V gene: TRBV20-1
J gene: TRBJ2-3

CDR3 protein: ASSLDPGGYEQY
V gene: TRBV5-6
J gene: TRBJ2-7

CDR3 protein: ASSQGGNSNQPQH
V gene: TRBV4-1
J gene: TRBJ1-5

CDR3 protein: AISEGQSLSTDTQY
V gene: TRBV10-3
J gene: TRBJ2-3

CDR3 protein: SASGDYRTEEQY
V gene: TRBV20-1
J gene: TRBJ2-7

CDR3 protein: ASSRGGVTHNEQF
V gene: TRBV6-6
J gene: TRBJ2-1

CDR3 protein: ASGLIITSGTDTQY
V gene: TRBV12-5
J gene: TRBJ2-3

CDR3 protein: ASNLDLTPGELF
V gene: TRBV7-2
J gene: TRBJ2-2

CDR3 protein: ASSQVRALYGYT
V gene: TRBV4-1
J gene: TRBJ1-2

CDR3 protein: ASSSTGVSPLH
V gene: TRBV11-2
J gene: TRBJ1-6

CDR3 protein: ASSPPTGPNYGYT
V gene: TRBV18
J gene: TRBJ1-2

CDR3 protein: ASITTFPNYGYT
V gene: TRBV12-3/TRBV12-4
J gene: TRBJ1-2

CDR3 protein: ASSGQQGDGTEAF
V gene: TRBV2
J gene: TRBJ1-1

CDR3 protein: ASSASGLQETQY
V gene: TRBV9
J gene: TRBJ2-5

CDR3 protein: ASSLSRKNTGELF
V gene: TRBV7-8
J gene: TRBJ2-2

CDR3 protein: AIKTQDRYEQY
V gene: TRBV10-3
J gene: TRBJ2-7

CDR3 protein: ASTKQGYYGYT
V gene: TRBV6-6
J gene: TRBJ1-2

CDR3 protein: ATHPGTTTDTQY
V gene: TRBV10-3
J gene: TRBJ2-3

CDR3 protein: ASSRGFGPQH
V gene: TRBV6-2/TRBV6-3
J gene: TRBJ1-5

CDR3 protein: ASSYKAGKGETQY
V gene: TRBV14
J gene: TRBJ2-5

CDR3 protein: ASSDSPGLDKTQY
V gene: TRBV27
J gene: TRBJ2-5

CDR3 protein: ASSPDRQHTEAF
V gene: TRBV5-1
J gene: TRBJ1-1

CDR3 protein: ASSESVAGGSI
V gene: TRBV19
J gene: TRBJ2-1

CDR3 protein: ASSQEPTANGANVLT
V gene: TRBV4-1
J gene: TRBJ2-6

CDR3 protein: ASSLGLAVADTQY
V gene: TRBV12-3/TRBV12-4
J gene: TRBJ2-3

CDR3 protein: ASSEGRGRSADTQY
V gene: TRBV6-1
J gene: TRBJ2-3

CDR3 protein: ASSFRGGGYGYT
V gene: TRBV12-3/TRBV12-4
J gene: TRBJ1-2

CDR3 protein: ASSLAGDFYNEQF
V gene: TRBV7-2
J gene: TRBJ2-1

CDR3 protein: ASSAFGSDTQY
V gene: TRBV7-2
J gene: TRBJ2-3

CDR3 protein: ATSSLGPYEQY
V gene: TRBV15
J gene: TRBJ2-7

CDR3 protein: ATSRGGHNGGRF
V gene: TRBV15
J gene: TRBJ2-1

CDR3 protein: SARFGGNEQF
V gene: TRBV20-1
J gene: TRBJ2-1

CDR3 protein: ASSELSRGLANSPLH
V gene: TRBV2
J gene: TRBJ1-6

CDR3 protein: ASSLGSGATNEQF
V gene: TRBV7-9
J gene: TRBJ2-1

CDR3 protein: ASSFRRWGYNEQF
V gene: TRBV7-8
J gene: TRBJ2-1

CDR3 protein: ASCSLDRGGEQY
V gene: TRBV6-2/TRBV6-3
J gene: TRBJ2-7

CDR3 protein: ASSSGLAGSSLGETQY
V gene: TRBV5-4
J gene: TRBJ2-5

CDR3 protein: ASSPGLLSTDTQY
V gene: TRBV7-9
J gene: TRBJ2-3

CDR3 protein: ATRETSGDEQF
V gene: TRBV15
J gene: TRBJ2-1

CDR3 protein: ASRPKYRDKETQY
V gene: TRBV2
J gene: TRBJ2-5

CDR3 protein: ASSRRGGTTGELF
V gene: TRBV7-2
J gene: TRBJ2-2

CDR3 protein: SARDQGVNTEAF
V gene: TRBV20-1
J gene: TRBJ1-1

CDR3 protein: VSSFGGQETQY
V gene: TRBV7-2
J gene: TRBJ2-5

CDR3 protein: ASRDPRGTDNLSGNTIY
V gene: TRBV7-9
J gene: TRBJ1-3

CDR3 protein: ASSLRAGFTDTQY
V gene: TRBV7-2
J gene: TRBJ2-3

CDR3 protein: ASSPTIGAHNEQF
V gene: TRBV7-2
J gene: TRBJ2-1